The clone carrying this T cell receptor (beta chain) has ten or more counts. V lost 4 bases, J lost 2 bases, and 4 bases stayed unmatched. CDR1 is SGHTA and CDR2 is FQGNSA in the germline V gene. This CDR3 contains 15 residues. As it was prepared, the TCRbeta library received unique molecular identifiers. TCRdb re-derived calls from the PCR reads in MiXCR, one entry per CDR3 protein. The sample carries hundreds of thousands of distinct CDR3 sequences, 13% recorded once. The sample originates from a study of T-cell reconstitution after alpha-beta-depleted transplantation in children. The sample was PBMCs, mostly from graft donor cells, taken 360 days after TCRalphabeta/CD19-depleted stem cell transplant. The chain is built from TRBV7-2 and TRBJ2-7, with 11 bases lining up with TRBD2. This receptor was obtained from a male patient younger than 18 who had a stem cell transplant for acute myeloid leukemia, so the T cells may come from the graft donor. CDR3 sequence reads: CASSWLAGGTYEQYF. CDR3 in DNA: TGTGCCAGCAGCTGGCTAGCGGGAGGCACCTACGAGCAGTACTTC.